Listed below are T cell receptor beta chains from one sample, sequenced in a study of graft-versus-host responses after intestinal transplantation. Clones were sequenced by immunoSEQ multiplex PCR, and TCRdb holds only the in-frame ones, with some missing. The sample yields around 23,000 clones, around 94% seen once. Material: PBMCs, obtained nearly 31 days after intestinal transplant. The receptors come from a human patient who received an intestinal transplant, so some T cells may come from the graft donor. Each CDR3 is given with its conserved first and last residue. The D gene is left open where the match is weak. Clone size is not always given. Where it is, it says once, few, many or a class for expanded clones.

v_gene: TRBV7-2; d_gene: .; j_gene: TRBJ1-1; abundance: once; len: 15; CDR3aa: CASSLAGRGSTEAFF; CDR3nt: TGTGCCAGCAGCTTAGCCGGCAGGGGATCTACTGAAGCTTTCTTT
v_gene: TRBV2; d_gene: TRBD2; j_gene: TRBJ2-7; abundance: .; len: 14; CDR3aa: CASSVAGGLYEQYF; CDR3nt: TGTGCCAGCAGTGTAGCGGGAGGCCTCTACGAGCAGTACTTC
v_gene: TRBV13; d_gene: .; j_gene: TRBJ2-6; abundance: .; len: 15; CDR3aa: CASSASGTGANVLTF; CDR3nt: TGTGCCAGCAGCGCCTCGGGAACTGGGGCCAACGTCCTGACTTTC
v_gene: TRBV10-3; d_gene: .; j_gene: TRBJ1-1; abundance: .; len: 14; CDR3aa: CAISESTANTEAFF; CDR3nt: TGTGCCATCAGTGAGTCGACCGCTAACACTGAAGCTTTCTTT
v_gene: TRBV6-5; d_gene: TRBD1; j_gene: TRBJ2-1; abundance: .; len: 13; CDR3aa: CASRRTGGNEQFF; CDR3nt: TGTGCCAGCAGACGCACAGGGGGAAATGAGCAGTTCTTC
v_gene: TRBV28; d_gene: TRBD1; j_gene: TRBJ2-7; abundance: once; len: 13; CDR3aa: CASRTGPAYEQYF; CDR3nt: TGTGCCAGCAGGACAGGGCCGGCCTACGAGCAGTACTTC
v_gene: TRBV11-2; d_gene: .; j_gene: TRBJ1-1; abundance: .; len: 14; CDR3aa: CASSLVGRAPEAFF; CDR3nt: TGTGCCAGCAGCTTAGTCGGGAGGGCCCCTGAAGCTTTCTTT
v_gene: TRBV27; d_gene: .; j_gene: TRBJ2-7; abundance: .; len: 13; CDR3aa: CASSFKMSYEQYF; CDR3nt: TGTGCCAGCAGTTTTAAGATGTCCTACGAGCAGTACTTC
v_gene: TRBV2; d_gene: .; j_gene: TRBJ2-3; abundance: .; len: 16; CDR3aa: CASRRSGDWFTDTQYF; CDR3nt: TGTGCCAGCAGACGATCCGGGGACTGGTTCACAGATACGCAGTATTTT
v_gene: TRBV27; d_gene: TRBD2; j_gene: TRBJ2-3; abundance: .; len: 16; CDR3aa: CASSTRLAGGPDTQYF; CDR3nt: TGTGCCAGCAGTACCCGACTAGCGGGAGGACCAGATACGCAGTATTTT
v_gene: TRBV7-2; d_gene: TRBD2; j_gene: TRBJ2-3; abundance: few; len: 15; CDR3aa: CASSLSGGAPDTQYF; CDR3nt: TGTGCCAGCAGCTTAAGCGGGGGGGCCCCAGATACGCAGTATTTT
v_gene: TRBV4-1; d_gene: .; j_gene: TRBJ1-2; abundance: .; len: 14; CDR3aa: CASSQDSGLYGYTF; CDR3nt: TGCGCCAGCAGCCAAGATTCAGGATTGTATGGCTACACCTTC
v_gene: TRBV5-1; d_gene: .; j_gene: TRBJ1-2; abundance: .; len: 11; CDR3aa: CASSLDYVYTF; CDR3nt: TGCGCCAGCAGCTTGGACTATGTCTACACCTTC
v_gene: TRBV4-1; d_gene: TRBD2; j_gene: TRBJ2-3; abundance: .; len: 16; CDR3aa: CASSQPREGRGDTQYF; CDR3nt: TGCGCCAGCAGCCAACCTCGGGAGGGCCGCGGAGATACGCAGTATTTT
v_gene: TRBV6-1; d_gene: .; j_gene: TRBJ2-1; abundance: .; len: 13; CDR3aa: CASSEELYNEQFF; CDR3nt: TGTGCCAGCAGTGAGGAGTTATACAATGAGCAGTTCTTC
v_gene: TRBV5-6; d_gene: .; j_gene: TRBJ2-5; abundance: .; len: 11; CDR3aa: CASSLAETQYF; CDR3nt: TGTGCCAGCAGCTTGGCAGAGACCCAGTACTTC
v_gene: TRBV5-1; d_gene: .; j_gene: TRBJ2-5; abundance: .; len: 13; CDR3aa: CASSLASGETQYF; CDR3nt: TGCGCCAGCAGCTTGGCGTCAGGAGAGACCCAGTACTTC
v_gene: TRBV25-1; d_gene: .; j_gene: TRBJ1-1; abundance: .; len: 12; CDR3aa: CASSQGNTEAFF; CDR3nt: TGTGCCAGCAGTCAAGGCAACACTGAAGCTTTCTTT
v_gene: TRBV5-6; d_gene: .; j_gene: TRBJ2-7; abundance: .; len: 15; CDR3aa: CASSPEVQGEGEQYF; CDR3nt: TGTGCCAGCAGCCCCGAGGTCCAGGGCGAGGGGGAGCAGTACTTC
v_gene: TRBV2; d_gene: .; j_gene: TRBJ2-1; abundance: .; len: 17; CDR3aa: CASSDVRASSSYNEQFF; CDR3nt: TGTGCCAGCAGTGACGTTAGGGCTAGCAGCTCCTACAATGAGCAGTTCTTC
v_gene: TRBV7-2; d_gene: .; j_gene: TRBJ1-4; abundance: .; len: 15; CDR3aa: CASSFNRGGNEKLFF; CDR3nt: TGTGCCAGCAGCTTCAACCGGGGCGGGAACGAAAAACTGTTTTTT
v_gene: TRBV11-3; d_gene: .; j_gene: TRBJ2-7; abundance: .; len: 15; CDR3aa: CASSLSRQDYDEQYF; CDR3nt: TGTGCCAGCAGCTTAAGCCGCCAGGACTACGACGAGCAGTACTTC
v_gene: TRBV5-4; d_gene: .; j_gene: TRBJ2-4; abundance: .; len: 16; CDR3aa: CASSLTGTLAKNIQYF; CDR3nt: TGTGCCAGCAGCTTGACGGGGACACTAGCCAAAAACATTCAGTACTTC
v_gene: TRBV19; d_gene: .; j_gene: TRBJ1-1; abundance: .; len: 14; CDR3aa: CASSTPGENTEAFF; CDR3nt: TGTGCCAGTAGTACCCCAGGGGAGAACACTGAAGCTTTCTTT
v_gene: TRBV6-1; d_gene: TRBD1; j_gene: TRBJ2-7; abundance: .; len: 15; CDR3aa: CASSTQDRGFYEQYF; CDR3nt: TGTGCCAGCAGCACTCAGGACAGGGGATTCTACGAGCAGTACTTC
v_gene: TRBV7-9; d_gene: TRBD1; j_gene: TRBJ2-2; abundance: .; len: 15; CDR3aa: CASSLEGARTGELFF; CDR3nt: TGTGCCAGCAGCTTAGAGGGGGCTCGGACCGGGGAGCTGTTTTTT
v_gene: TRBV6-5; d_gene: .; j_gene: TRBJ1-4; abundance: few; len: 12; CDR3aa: CASSYSNEKLFF; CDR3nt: TGTGCCAGCAGTTACTCGAATGAAAAACTGTTTTTT
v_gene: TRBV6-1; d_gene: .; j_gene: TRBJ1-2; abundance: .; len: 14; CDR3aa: CASSEVGVSYGYTF; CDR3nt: TGTGCCAGCAGTGAAGTAGGGGTTTCATATGGCTACACCTTC
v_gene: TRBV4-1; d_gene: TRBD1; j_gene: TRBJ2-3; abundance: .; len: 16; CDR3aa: CASSQGPTGAGDTQYF; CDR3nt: TGCGCCAGCAGCCAGGGCCCCACAGGGGCGGGAGATACGCAGTATTTT
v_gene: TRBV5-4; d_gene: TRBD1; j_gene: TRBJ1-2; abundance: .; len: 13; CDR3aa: CASSADRVNGYTF; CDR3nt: TGTGCCAGCAGCGCGGACAGGGTTAATGGCTACACCTTC
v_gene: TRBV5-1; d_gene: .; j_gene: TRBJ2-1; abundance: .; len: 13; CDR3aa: CASNLGGRNEQFF; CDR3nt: TGCGCCAGCAACCTAGGGGGGCGGAATGAGCAGTTCTTC
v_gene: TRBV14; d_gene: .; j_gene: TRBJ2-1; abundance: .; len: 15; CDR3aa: CASSQDLLARNEQFF; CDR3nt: TGTGCCAGCAGCCAAGATCTACTAGCTCGCAATGAGCAGTTCTTC
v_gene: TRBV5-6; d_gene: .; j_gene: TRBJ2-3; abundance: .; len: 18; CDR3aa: CASSLAQAVDWGTDTQYF; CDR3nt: TGTGCCAGCAGCTTGGCCCAGGCAGTCGATTGGGGCACAGATACGCAGTATTTT
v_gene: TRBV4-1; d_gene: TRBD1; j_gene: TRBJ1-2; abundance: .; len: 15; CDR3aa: CASSQEGGQYYGYTF; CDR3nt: TGCGCCAGCAGCCAAGAGGGGGGACAGTACTATGGCTACACCTTC
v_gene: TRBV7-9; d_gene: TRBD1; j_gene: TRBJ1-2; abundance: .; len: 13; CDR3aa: CASSLTGVDGYTF; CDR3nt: TGTGCCAGCAGCTTGACAGGGGTGGATGGCTACACCTTC
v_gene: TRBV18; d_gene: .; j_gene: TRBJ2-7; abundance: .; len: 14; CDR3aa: CASSPEGGWYEQYF; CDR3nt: TGTGCCAGCTCACCGGAGGGTGGCTGGTACGAGCAGTACTTC
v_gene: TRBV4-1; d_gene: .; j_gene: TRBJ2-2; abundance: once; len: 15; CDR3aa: CASTRDKPFWGELFF; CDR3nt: TGCGCCAGCACCCGGGACAAGCCCTTCTGGGGGGAGCTGTTTTTT
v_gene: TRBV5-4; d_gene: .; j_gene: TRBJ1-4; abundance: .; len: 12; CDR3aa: CASSRINEKLFF; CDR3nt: TGTGCCAGCAGCCGAATAAATGAAAAACTGTTTTTT
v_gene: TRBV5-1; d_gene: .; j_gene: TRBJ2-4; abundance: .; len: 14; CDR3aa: CASSLGDAGHIQYF; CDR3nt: TGCGCCAGCAGCTTGGGCGACGCAGGGCACATTCAGTACTTC
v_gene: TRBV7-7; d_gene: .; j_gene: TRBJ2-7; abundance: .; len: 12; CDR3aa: CASSLPGGEQYF; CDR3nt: TGTGCCAGCAGCTTACCGGGTGGTGAGCAGTACTTC
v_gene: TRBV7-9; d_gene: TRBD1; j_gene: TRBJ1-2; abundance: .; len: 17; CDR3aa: CASSLRDREGRGYGYTF; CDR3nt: TGTGCCAGCAGCCTCCGGGACAGGGAGGGTCGGGGCTATGGCTACACCTTC
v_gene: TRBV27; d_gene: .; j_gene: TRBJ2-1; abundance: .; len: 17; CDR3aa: CASSLSPDYPNRDEQFF; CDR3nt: TGTGCCAGCAGTTTATCCCCGGACTACCCAAACCGCGATGAGCAGTTCTTC
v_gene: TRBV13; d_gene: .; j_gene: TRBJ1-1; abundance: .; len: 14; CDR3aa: CASSLPGVGTEAFF; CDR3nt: TGTGCCAGCAGCTTACCAGGGGTGGGCACTGAAGCTTTCTTT
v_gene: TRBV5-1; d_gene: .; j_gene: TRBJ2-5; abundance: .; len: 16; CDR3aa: CASSAGTHKYQETQYF; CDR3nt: TGCGCCAGCAGCGCCGGGACACATAAGTACCAAGAGACCCAGTACTTC
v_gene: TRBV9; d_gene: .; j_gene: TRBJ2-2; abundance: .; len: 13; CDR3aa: CASSVLRSGELFF; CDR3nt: TGTGCCAGCAGCGTTCTTAGATCCGGGGAGCTGTTTTTT
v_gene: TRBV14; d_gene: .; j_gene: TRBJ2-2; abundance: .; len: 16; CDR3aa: CASSQRALQDTGELFF; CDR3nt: TGTGCCAGCAGCCAACGGGCCCTCCAGGACACCGGGGAGCTGTTTTTT
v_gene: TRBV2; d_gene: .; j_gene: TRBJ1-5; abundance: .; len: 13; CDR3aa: CASSGALNQPQHF; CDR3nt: TGTGCCAGCAGTGGGGCGCTAAATCAGCCCCAGCATTTT
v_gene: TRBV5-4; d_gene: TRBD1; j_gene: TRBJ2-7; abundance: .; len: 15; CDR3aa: CASSDGTGALYEQYF; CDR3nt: TGTGCCAGCAGCGACGGGACAGGGGCCCTCTACGAGCAGTACTTC